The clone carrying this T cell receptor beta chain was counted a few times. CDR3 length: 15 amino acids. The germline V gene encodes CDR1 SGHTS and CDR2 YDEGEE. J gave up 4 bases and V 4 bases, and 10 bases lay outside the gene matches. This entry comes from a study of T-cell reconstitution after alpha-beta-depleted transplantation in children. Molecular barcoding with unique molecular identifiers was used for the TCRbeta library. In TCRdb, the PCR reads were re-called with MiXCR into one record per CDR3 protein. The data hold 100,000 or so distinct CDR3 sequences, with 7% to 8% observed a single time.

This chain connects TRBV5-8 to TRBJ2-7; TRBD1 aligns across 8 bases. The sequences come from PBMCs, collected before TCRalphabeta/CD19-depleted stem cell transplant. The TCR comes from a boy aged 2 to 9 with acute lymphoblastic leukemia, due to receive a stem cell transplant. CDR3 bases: TGTGCCAGCAGCCTTCGCGGACAGGGAAAATACGAGCAGTACTTC. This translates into CASSLRGQGKYEQYF. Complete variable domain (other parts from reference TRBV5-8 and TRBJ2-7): EAGVTQSPTHLIKTRGQQATLRCSPISGHTSVYWYQQALGLGLQFLLWYDEGEERNRGNFPPRFSGRQFPNYSSELNVNALELEDSALYLCASSLRGQGKYEQYFGPGTRLTVT.